This TCR beta chain was identified during a study of blood T cell repertoires in COVID-19 (dated by TCRdb to 2020 to 2022). In the study overall: Recovered participants in ImmuneRACE Cohort 3 were defined as having two consecutive negative NP/OP PCR tests, clearance from a healthcare professional, or resolution of symptoms. The sample metadata nearly always contained a de-identified subject ID, COVID-19 status, age in years and sex. The samples were drawn from the first 160 participants of the ongoing ImmuneRACE study and from about 1,200 subjects provided by 6 global collaborators. Where available, HLA class I and class II types were obtained from metadata supplied by the sample provider rather than from assay-based typing. The repertoires were released in a freely available public database meant as a resource for research on the immune response to SARS-CoV-2. The prospective study material was composed of cDNA or gDNA derived from T cells, B-cell-depleted T cells, or PBMCs. The dataset comprised deeply sampled blood TCRbeta repertoires from subjects exposed to, actively infected with, or recovered from COVID-19. The collaborator samples originated in the United States, Italy and Spain and spanned the acute and convalescent phases of COVID-19. Paper-wide results and their limitations: The amount of clinical and demographic metadata varied by source and participant and was provided uncurated.

A word on this clone: The antigen it recognizes is unknown. The input lacks base qualities; no much larger clone sits a single base away.

The immunoSEQ Assay, a bias-controlled multiplex PCR, was used to amplify TCRbeta CDR3 regions from genomic DNA. The original methods were these. Within the assay, amplification of reference gene primers was used to estimate how many nucleated cells each sample contained. To quantify the absolute abundance of each unique TCRbeta CDR3 rearrangement, sequence reads were collapsed and filtered. Productive Simpson clonality was computed per sample as the square root of Simpson's diversity index over productive rearrangements. The source is immuneACCESS, and TCRdb retained only in-frame sequences with V and J called. Part of the clones is not carried over; for the studies checked, unresolved V genes explain less than half of this, and the remainder is unexplained. Clone size and the V and J calls come from that table; the DNA yielded D and trimming. The sample has 150,000 to 200,000 clones on record, 85% to 90% of them singletons. Under 30% of the sample goes to the ten largest clones.

Taken from the germline V gene (reference sequence), the CDR1 and CDR2 loops are SEHNR and FQNEAQ. There are 17 amino acids in the CDR3, from cysteine to phenylalanine inclusive. The sequence is cut down to CDR3 DNA, 51 bases in frame from base 1. V loses 0 bases at its end and J loses 6 bases; junction bases beyond the gene matches: 5. Participants in the prospective study were enrolled through a virtual design, were aged 18 to 89 years, and lived in roughly 25 United States geographic areas. Cohort assignment in the prospective study relied on participant-reported clinical history from a screening survey and a study questionnaire. Mobile phlebotomists in the prospective study collected whole blood, serum and a nasopharyngeal or oropharyngeal swab from every participant. Additional blood draws and questionnaires over a 2-month period could optionally be provided by prospective study participants. Prospective study blood samples were shipped either frozen or at room temperature before DNA extraction.

Sequenced material: PBMCs or T cells enriched from blood (not recorded which). The rearrangement joined TRBV7-9 to TRBJ2-1; TRBD2 matches 13 bases in the middle. This clonotype was obtained from a woman between 35 and 50 years old in a cohort exposed to, infected with or recovered from COVID-19 (not recorded which). This receptor has the CDR3 CASSLAYRTSGSNEQFF. The DNA reads as follows: TGTGCCAGCAGCTTAGCTTATCGGACTAGCGGGAGCAATGAGCAGTTCTTC. The CDR3 plus the reference TRBV7-9 and TRBJ2-1 genes for the other parts give the full variable domain: DTGVSQNPRHKITKRGQNVTFRCDPISEHNRLYWYRQTLGQGPEFLTYFQNEAQLEKSRLLSDRFSAERPKGSFSTLEIQRTEQGDSAMYLCASSLAYRTSGSNEQFFGPGTRLTVL.